The 13 T cell receptor beta chains reported below all come from one sample, sequenced in a study of graft-versus-host responses after intestinal transplantation. Antigens for these TCRs are unknown. Measured with immunoSEQ multiplex PCR; TCRdb has only the in-frame clones, and not every one. The sample holds around 90,000 clones, roughly 92% seen once. Sequenced here: unstimulated CD8+ T cells sorted from spleen or lymph node cells, sampled before transplant. The receptors derive from a human donor who was the organ donor for an intestinal transplant.

This clone came up once. This chain uses TRBV7-8 with TRBJ2-1; 7 bases fit TRBD1. Germline V gene sequence: CDR1 SGHVS, CDR2 FQNEAQ. With 5 bases clipped from V and 1 base from J, the junction kept 8 bases outside the gene matches. This CDR3 has 16 residues. The CDR3 nucleotides read TGTGCCAGCAGCCCCTGGACAGGTAGGTCCTACAATGAGCAGTTCTTC. Its protein is CASSPWTGRSYNEQFF.

DNA for the CDR3: TGTGCCAGCGGAGGAGGAGGGGGCAGGAGAGAGACCCAGTACTTC. Translation gives CASGGGGGRRETQYF. This chain links TRBV25-1 with TRBJ2-5; D might be TRBD1 (7 bases). CDR3 length equals 15 residues. CDR1 and CDR2 (germline): MGHDK, SYGVNS. Trimming cost V 8 bases and J 4 bases, with 20 bases left between them.

The V and J genes are TRBV9 and TRBJ2-2; D ambiguous. This CDR3 region has 14 residues. Deletions cut 6 bases from V and 0 bases from J, with 9 bases between. From germline, CDR1 is SGDLS and CDR2 YYNGEE. The CDR3: CASTGASNTGELFF. CDR3 coding DNA: TGTGCCAGCACCGGAGCGTCGAACACCGGGGAGCTGTTTTTT.

V is TRBV7-9 and J is TRBJ1-1; no clear D. Trimming stripped 5 bases from V and 2 bases from J, with 18 bases between. CDR3 length: 16 amino acids. The V gene's germline CDR1 is SEHNR and CDR2 FQNEAQ (reference sequence). CDR3 residues: CASSVYQESSNTEAFF. The CDR3, as DNA: TGTGCCAGCAGCGTATACCAAGAGTCATCAAACACTGAAGCTTTCTTT.

This rearrangement joins TRBV11-3 to TRBJ2-1; D is possibly TRBD2 (6 bases). Trimming removed 0 bases at V and 0 bases at J, with 9 bases between. Germline assignment: CDR1 SGHNT and CDR2 YENEEA. This CDR3 has 16 residues. This chain's CDR3 is CASSLDGRSSYNEQFF. The DNA for the CDR3 is TGTGCCAGCAGCTTAGATGGGAGGAGCTCCTACAATGAGCAGTTCTTC.

This clone was seen only a few times. CDR3 loop: CASRQTGGERYGYTF. Written as DNA, the CDR3 is TGTGCCAGCAGACAAACAGGGGGAGAACGCTATGGCTACACCTTC. The chain carries TRBV28 and TRBJ1-2; the match to TRBD1 covers 8 bases. The CDR3 runs 15 residues. The ends lost 6 bases at V and 4 bases at J; junction bases unmatched: 10. The germline CDR1 and CDR2 sequences are MDHEN and SYDVKM.

V and J are TRBV27 and TRBJ1-1; D possibly corresponds to TRBD1 (6 bases). Germline V CDR1 and CDR2: MNHEY, SMNVEV (reference sequence). Trimming pared 8 bases from V and 0 bases from J, leaving 13 bases between. This CDR3 comprises 14 residues. The CDR3 nucleotides read TGTGCCAGCGGACCAGGGGTACTGAACACTGAAGCTTTCTTT. This codes for CASGPGVLNTEAFF.

The chain recombines TRBV5-1 with TRBJ2-3, with D maybe TRBD1 (5 bases). This CDR3 spans 16 amino acids. Trimming removed 1 base at V and 0 bases at J, with 12 bases between. Per germline, CDR1 SGHRS and CDR2 YFSETQ. Here the CDR3 reads CASSLKGRASTDTQYF. The CDR3 DNA reads TGCGCCAGCAGCTTGAAGGGCAGGGCTAGCACAGATACGCAGTATTTT.

The CDR3 DNA is TGTGCCAGCAGCCCGCGGACAGGGAAGGGTGAAAAACTGTTTTTT. Protein product: CASSPRTGKGEKLFF. This chain connects TRBV13 to TRBJ1-4; 8 nucleotides match TRBD1. V lost 5 bases to trimming and J lost 7 bases; unmatched junction nucleotides: 9. This CDR3 is built from 15 residues. CDR1 and CDR2 from the germline V gene are PRHDT and FYEKMQ (reference sequence).

The chain carries TRBV19 and TRBJ2-3; possible D gene TRBD1, 5 bases. With 0 bases removed from V and 0 bases from J, the gap between germline ends came to 13 bases. The CDR3 is 17 residues long. CDR1 is LNHDA, CDR2 SQIVND, per germline (reference sequence). The CDR3 spells CASSIDIDAGSTDTQYF. DNA for the CDR3: TGTGCCAGTAGTATAGATATTGACGCAGGGAGCACAGATACGCAGTATTTT.

The chain employs TRBV10-2 and TRBJ2-1, with D unclear. The V and J ends lost 7 bases and 4 bases respectively, with 8 bases between them. The CDR3 totals 12 residues. The germline CDR1 and CDR2 sequences are WSHSY and SAAADI. CDR3 bases: TGCGCCAGCAAGGCGGCATACAATGAGCAGTTCTTC. Its translation: CASKAAYNEQFF.

V usage is TRBV7-3 and J usage is TRBJ1-3; possible D gene TRBD1, 6 bases. The CDR3 extends over 16 amino acids. Germline CDR1 is SGHTA and CDR2 is FQGTGA. Trimming removed 5 bases from V and 2 bases from J, with 16 bases in between. CDR3 bases: TGTGCCAGCAGCGCAACAGGGAGTTTGGCTGGAAACACCATATATTTT. This encodes CASSATGSLAGNTIYF.

This sequence joins TRBV13 and TRBJ2-1; D perhaps matches TRBD2 (6 bases). The V and J ends lost 5 bases and 8 bases respectively, with 16 bases between them. In germline, CDR1 is PRHDT, CDR2 FYEKMQ (reference sequence). There are 14 residues in the CDR3. CDR3 region: CASSLRLGIHEQFF. The CDR3 DNA reads TGTGCCAGCAGCCTCCGACTAGGTATCCATGAGCAGTTCTTC. Filled out from reference TRBV13 and TRBJ2-1, the complete variable domain reads AAGVIQSPRHLIKEKRETATLKCYPIPRHDTVYWYQQGPGQDPQFLISFYEKMQSDKGSIPDRFSAQQFSDYHSELNMSSLELGDSALYFCASSLRLGIHEQFFGPGTRLTVL.